Shown below are 23 T cell receptor beta chains from a single sample sequenced in a study of response to subunit inactivated influenza vaccine. MiXCR was run by TCRdb on the RT-PCR reads, yielding one entry per CDR3 protein. The sample has hundreds of thousands of distinct CDR3 sequences; 7.6% are singletons. The source material was PBMCs from blood, sampled roughly 24 months after vaccination. These receptors came from a man between 50 and 69 years old who received an inactivated influenza vaccine.

In its sample, this clonotype was seen many times. The chain links TRBV7-6 to TRBJ2-1; weak D call: TRBD2 (5 bases). The CDR3 sequence is 18 residues long. Germline V CDR1 and CDR2: SGHVS, FNYEAQ. Trimming pared 1 base from V and 0 bases from J, leaving 16 bases between. The CDR3 sequence is CASSLVSSSAPSYNEQFF. CDR3 bases: TGTGCCAGCAGCTTAGTGTCTAGCTCTGCCCCCTCCTACAATGAGCAGTTCTTC.

This clonotype was seen many times. This chain joins TRBV3-1 and TRBJ2-4; unclear D gene. The germline gives CDR1 LGHDT, CDR2 YNNKEL (reference sequence). The CDR3 contains 15 residues. Deletions cut 4 bases from V and 1 base from J, with 11 bases between. For the CDR3, the DNA is TGTGCCAGCAGCCTGAGCGTCGGGGCCAAAAACATTCAGTACTTC. This translates into CASSLSVGAKNIQYF.

This clonotype was counted a few times. The V and J genes are TRBV4-1 and TRBJ1-1; D remains unclear. CDR1 is MGHRA and CDR2 is YSYEKL in the germline V gene. This CDR3 has 15 residues. V gave up 0 bases and J gave up 4 bases, with 12 bases separating them. The CDR3 DNA follows: TGCGCCAGCAGCCAAGATCTGGGAGCAAGCACTGAAGCTTTCTTT. This codes for CASSQDLGASTEAFF.

This clonotype has only a few counts. This chain links TRBV27 with TRBJ1-2, with 9 bases fitting TRBD1. The V segment lost 3 bases and the J segment 6 bases; nucleotides outside the gene matches: 5. The germline V gene encodes CDR1 MNHEY and CDR2 SMNVEV (reference sequence). CDR3 length: 14 amino acids. CDR3 loop: CASSFSGTGNGYTF. CDR3 nucleotide sequence: TGTGCCAGCAGTTTTTCCGGGACAGGGAATGGCTACACCTTC.

This clonotype was picked up many times. The genes are TRBV6-5 and TRBJ2-7, with D perhaps TRBD1 (5 bases). This CDR3 is built from 16 residues. The V and J ends lost 2 bases and 2 bases respectively, with 16 bases between them. Germline CDR1 is MNHEY and CDR2 is SVGAGI. The DNA of the CDR3 is TGTGCCAGCAGTTACGCCCGGACACAGAACACCTACGAGCAGTACTTC. The encoded protein is CASSYARTQNTYEQYF.

This chain links TRBV7-2 with TRBJ2-1, with 8 bases that match TRBD2. The CDR3 spans 15 residues. V was pared by 5 bases and J by 9 bases, with 12 bases of the junction left unmatched. Germline values: CDR1 SGHTA, CDR2 FQGNSA. The CDR3 loop reads CASSRGRREAGEQFF. The DNA for the CDR3 is TGTGCCAGCAGCCGCGGACGGCGGGAGGCGGGTGAGCAGTTCTTC. Full variable domain (rest looked up from reference TRBV7-2 and TRBJ2-1): GAGVSQSPSNKVTEKGKDVELRCDPISGHTALYWYRQSLGQGLEFLIYFQGNSAPDKSGLPSDRFSAERTGGSVSTLTIQRTQQEDSAVYLCASSRGRREAGEQFFGPGTRLTVL.

This clonotype was picked up many times. This chain links TRBV3-1 with TRBJ2-5; tentative D call: TRBD2 (6 bases). Germline V gene lookup returns CDR1 LGHDT and CDR2 YNNKEL (reference sequence). With 8 bases removed from V and 2 bases from J, the gap between germline ends came to 15 bases. This CDR3 is built from 14 residues. The CDR3 nucleotides read TGTGCCAGCCGAGAGCGGGCCCGACAAGAGACCCAGTACTTC. Its protein is CASRERARQETQYF.

This clonotype appeared a few times. The chain is built from TRBV30 and TRBJ2-1, with 16 bases that match TRBD2. J gave up 8 bases and V 1 base, and 8 bases lay outside the gene matches. CDR3 length: 17 residues. Germline V gene data show CDR1 as GTSNPN and CDR2 as SVGIG (reference sequence). For the CDR3, the DNA is TGTGCCTGGAGTGAGGGACTAGCGGGAGGGCCTTATGATGAGCAGTTCTTC. Translation gives CAWSEGLAGGPYDEQFF.

V and J are TRBV7-8 and TRBJ2-7, with D unclear. Between the trimmed V and J ends, which lost 5 bases and 6 bases, there was a span of 14 bases. The CDR3 is 13 residues long. In germline, CDR1 is SGHVS, CDR2 FQNEAQ. CDR3: CASSPGQDGEQYF. Written as DNA, the CDR3 is TGTGCCAGCAGCCCCGGCCAGGATGGCGAGCAGTACTTC.

V is TRBV2 and J is TRBJ2-5; no firm D call. CDR1 SNHLY and CDR2 FYNNEI come from the germline V gene. The ends were cut back, 2 bases at V and 5 bases at J, with 12 bases in the middle. This CDR3 comprises 14 residues. The CDR3 DNA reads as TGTGCCAGCAGTGAAAAACGGGTTGGCGAGACCCAGTACTTC. Amino acids: CASSEKRVGETQYF.

This clonotype was counted ten times or more. V usage is TRBV24-1 and J usage is TRBJ2-2, with D hard to call. This CDR3 is 15 amino acids long. V gave up 4 bases and J gave up 0 bases, with 8 bases separating them. Germline CDR1 is KGHDR and CDR2 is SFDVKD. The CDR3, as DNA: TGTGCCACCAGTGAATTGAGATCGAACACCGGGGAGCTGTTTTTT. Translating it yields CATSELRSNTGELFF.

This clonotype was seen ten or more times. The chain joins TRBV20-1 to TRBJ2-1; the match to TRBD2 covers 7 bases. In germline, CDR1 is DFQATT, CDR2 SNEGSKA (reference sequence). This CDR3 has 16 amino acids. Trimming took 5 bases from V and 6 from J; bases not matched to a gene: 16. As DNA, the CDR3 is TGCAGTGCTCCGTGGACTAGGGCCGGAGTCACCAATGAGCAGTTCTTC. Its protein product is CSAPWTRAGVTNEQFF.

This clonotype was found many times. The J gene is TRBJ2-3, the V gene TRBV5-1; unclear D gene. The germline V and J ends were trimmed by 0 bases and 2 bases, with 7 bases remaining between them. CDR1 and CDR2 from the germline V gene are SGHRS and YFSETQ. This CDR3 has 14 residues. CDR3 loop: CASSLGQHTDTQYF. Here the CDR3 DNA reads TGCGCCAGCAGCTTGGGACAACACACAGATACGCAGTATTTT.

This clonotype was picked up a small number of times. The V gene is TRBV6-2 or TRBV6-3, the J gene TRBJ2-3; TRBD1 might be the D (6 bases). The V and J ends lost 6 bases and 2 bases respectively, with 15 bases between them. Germline V gives CDR1 MNHEY, CDR2 SVGEGT. The CDR3 spans 15 residues. CDR3 residues: CASSVQGPFTDTQYF. DNA for the CDR3: TGTGCCAGCAGCGTACAGGGACCCTTCACAGATACGCAGTATTTT.

The rearrangement joins TRBV12-3 or TRBV12-4 to TRBJ2-7, with 8 positions matching TRBD2. After removal of 5 bases from V and 5 bases from J, the junction contained 8 bases not matched to a gene. The CDR3 covers 14 residues. CDR3: CASSRGGPFDEQYF. CDR3 nucleotides: TGTGCCAGCAGTCGGGGGGGACCCTTTGACGAGCAGTACTTC.

This clonotype occurred once. The rearrangement joins TRBV7-9 to TRBJ2-3; 10 nucleotides line up with TRBD2. Trimming took 3 bases from V and 3 from J; bases not matched to a gene: 6. Germline CDR1 reads SEHNR; CDR2 reads FQNEAQ (reference sequence). The CDR3 spans 16 residues. CDR3 protein: CASSFIGLAATDTQYF. The CDR3 DNA sequence: TGTGCCAGCAGCTTTATCGGACTAGCGGCGACAGATACGCAGTATTTT. Using reference TRBV7-9 and TRBJ2-3 for the parts outside the CDR3, the full variable domain is DTGVSQNPRHKITKRGQNVTFRCDPISEHNRLYWYRQTLGQGPEFLTYFQNEAQLEKSRLLSDRFSAERPKGSFSTLEIQRTEQGDSAMYLCASSFIGLAATDTQYFGPGTRLTVL.

The sample holds a few counts of this clonotype. V and J are TRBV5-5 and TRBJ1-5; tentative D call: TRBD1 (5 bases). The CDR3 loop spans 15 amino acids. Trimming left V 1 base short and J 0 bases short, with 8 bases between. Germline V gene sequence: CDR1 SGHKS, CDR2 YYEKEE (reference sequence). The CDR3 reads CASSLLGVSNQPQHF. The CDR3 DNA is TGTGCCAGCAGCTTGTTAGGGGTTAGCAATCAGCCCCAGCATTTT.

The chain uses TRBV27 and TRBJ1-5; D is possibly TRBD1 (6 bases). The CDR3 totals 13 residues. Germline CDR1 reads MNHEY; CDR2 reads SMNVEV (reference sequence). V gave up 2 bases and J gave up 10 bases, with 12 bases separating them. The CDR3 here is CASSLNRVSPQHF. The CDR3 bases are TGTGCCAGCAGTTTAAACAGGGTATCACCCCAGCATTTT.

V gene TRBV29-1 combines with J gene TRBJ2-2, with 7 bases lining up with TRBD1. After removal of 6 bases from V and 2 bases from J, the junction contained 6 bases not matched to a gene. Germline CDR1 SQVTM, CDR2 ANQGSEA. The CDR3 covers 14 residues. CDR3 sequence: CSVRQGANTGELFF. The CDR3 DNA is TGCAGCGTGAGACAGGGAGCTAACACCGGGGAGCTGTTTTTT.

The chain carries TRBV20-1 and TRBJ2-5; D remains ambiguous. The CDR3 covers 17 residues. V was trimmed by 1 base and J by 5 bases, leaving 23 bases between them. The germline CDR1 and CDR2 sequences are DFQATT and SNEGSKA (reference sequence). The CDR3 sequence is CSARGARTDRSLETQYF. The CDR3 nucleotides read TGCAGTGCTAGAGGGGCCCGAACAGACCGTAGCCTGGAGACCCAGTACTTC.

V gene TRBV30 combines with J gene TRBJ2-7; maybe TRBD1 (5 bases). Germline V CDR1 and CDR2: GTSNPN, SVGIG (reference sequence). This CDR3 spans 13 amino acids. Trimming removed 4 bases from V and 7 bases from J, with 17 bases in between. CDR3: CAWTRVGAWEQYF. The CDR3 region has the DNA TGTGCCTGGACCCGAGTAGGGGCGTGGGAGCAGTACTTC.

This clonotype was observed at least ten times. V and J are TRBV6-1 and TRBJ2-1; 12 bases match TRBD2. This CDR3 spans 15 amino acids. After removal of 6 bases from V and 3 bases from J, the junction contained 3 bases not matched to a gene. Germline CDR1 and CDR2: MNHNS and SASEGT. CDR3 region: CASREGLAGYNEQFF. The CDR3 DNA sequence: TGTGCCAGCAGAGAGGGACTAGCGGGCTACAATGAGCAGTTCTTC.

This clonotype was observed at least ten times. The chain recombines TRBV4-1 with TRBJ2-3; perhaps D is TRBD1 or TRBD2 (5 bases each). V lost 4 bases and J lost 2, with 16 bases in between. The CDR3 has 16 residues. The V gene's germline CDR1 is MGHRA and CDR2 YSYEKL. In DNA, the CDR3 is TGCGCCAGCAGCCGGGGGTATGCTCAAAACACAGATACGCAGTATTTT. Amino acid sequence: CASSRGYAQNTDTQYF.